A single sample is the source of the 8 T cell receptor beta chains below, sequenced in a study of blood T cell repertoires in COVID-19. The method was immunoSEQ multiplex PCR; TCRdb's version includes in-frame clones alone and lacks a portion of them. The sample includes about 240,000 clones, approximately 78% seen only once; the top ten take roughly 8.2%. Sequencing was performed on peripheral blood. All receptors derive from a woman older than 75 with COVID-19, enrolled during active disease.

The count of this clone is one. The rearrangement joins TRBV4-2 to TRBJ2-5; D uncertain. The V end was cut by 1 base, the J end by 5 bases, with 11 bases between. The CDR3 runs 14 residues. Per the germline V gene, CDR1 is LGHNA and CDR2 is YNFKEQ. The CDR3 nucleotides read TGTGCCAGCAGCCAAGGCGGCTCCGGGGAGACCCAGTACTTC. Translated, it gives CASSQGGSGETQYF.

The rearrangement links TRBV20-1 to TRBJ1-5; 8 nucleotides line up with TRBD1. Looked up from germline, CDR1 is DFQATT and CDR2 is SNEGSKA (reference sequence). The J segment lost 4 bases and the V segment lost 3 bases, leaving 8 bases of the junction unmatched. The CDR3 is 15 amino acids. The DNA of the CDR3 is TGCAGTGCTAGTCTCGCGGGACAGGAAAATCAGCCCCAGCATTTT. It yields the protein CSASLAGQENQPQHF.

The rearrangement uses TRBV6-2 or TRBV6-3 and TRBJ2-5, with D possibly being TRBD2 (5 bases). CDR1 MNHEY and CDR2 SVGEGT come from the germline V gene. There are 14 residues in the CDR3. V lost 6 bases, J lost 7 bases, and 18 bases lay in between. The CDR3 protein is CASSPLSSGGTQYF. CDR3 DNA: TGTGCCAGCAGCCCACTGTCCTCAGGAGGGACCCAGTACTTC.

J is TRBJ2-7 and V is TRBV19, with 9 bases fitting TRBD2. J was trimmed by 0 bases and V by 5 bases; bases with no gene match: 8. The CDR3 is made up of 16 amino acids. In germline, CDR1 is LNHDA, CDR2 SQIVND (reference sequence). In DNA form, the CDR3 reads TGTGCCAGTAGTTCTAGATGGACTAGCGTCTCCTACGAGCAGTACTTC. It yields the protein CASSSRWTSVSYEQYF. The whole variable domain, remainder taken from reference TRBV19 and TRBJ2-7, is DGGITQSPKYLFRKEGQNVTLSCEQNLNHDAMYWYRQDPGQGLRLIYYSQIVNDFQKGDIAEGYSVSREKKESFPLTVTSAQKNPTAFYLCASSSRWTSVSYEQYFGPGTRLTVT.

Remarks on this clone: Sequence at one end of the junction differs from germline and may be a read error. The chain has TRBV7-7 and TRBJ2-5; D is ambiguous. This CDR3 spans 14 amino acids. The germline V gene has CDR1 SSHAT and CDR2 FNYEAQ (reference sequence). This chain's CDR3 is CASSSSVQVETQYF. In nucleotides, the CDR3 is TGTGCTAGCAGCTCCTCTGTCCAGGTTGAGACCCAGTACTTC.

The CDR3 here is CASRDSGGANTGELFF. As DNA, the CDR3 is TGTGCCAGCAGGGACAGCGGGGGGGCGAACACCGGGGAGCTGTTTTTT. The chain employs TRBV6-6 and TRBJ2-2; 10 positions match TRBD2. The CDR3 extends over 16 amino acids. Germline trimming cut 6 bases from V and 0 bases from J; bases unmatched to any gene: 4. Germline CDR1 MNHNY, CDR2 SVGAGI (reference sequence).

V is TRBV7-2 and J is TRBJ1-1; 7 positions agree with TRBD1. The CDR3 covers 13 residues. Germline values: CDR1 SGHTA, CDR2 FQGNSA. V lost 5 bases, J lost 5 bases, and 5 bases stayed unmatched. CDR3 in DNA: TGTGCCAGCAGCGTATCACAGGGGACTGAAGCTTTCTTT. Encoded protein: CASSVSQGTEAFF.

CDR3 coding DNA: TGTGCCAGCTCCTCCAGGGTGGCTGAAAAACTGTTTTTT. Residues: CASSSRVAEKLFF. This chain uses TRBV7-2 with TRBJ1-4, with a tentative D call TRBD1 (5 bases). The CDR3 covers 13 residues. From germline, CDR1 is SGHTA and CDR2 FQGNSA. V gave up 8 bases and J gave up 7 bases, with 14 bases separating them. Full variable domain (remainder filled in from reference TRBV7-2 and TRBJ1-4): GAGVSQSPSNKVTEKGKDVELRCDPISGHTALYWYRQSLGQGLEFLIYFQGNSAPDKSGLPSDRFSAERTGGSVSTLTIQRTQQEDSAVYLCASSSRVAEKLFFGSGTQLSVL.